Below, 32 T cell receptor beta chains from the same sample are listed, as sequenced in a study of neurological immune-mediated disorders. TCRdb fed the 5' RACE reads into MiXCR, producing one record per CDR3 protein. Among around 40,000 distinct CDR3 sequences, about an eighth were seen once, and the ten largest hold 1.3%. The sample was PBMCs. These receptors all come from a female donor in good health.

A word on this clonotype: This may be a read error: a much more frequent sequence differs by one nucleotide. The chain carries TRBV5-1 and TRBJ2-3; 8 nucleotides line up with TRBD2. This CDR3 spans 15 amino acids. Germline V gene sequence: CDR1 SGHRS, CDR2 YFSETQ. CDR3 residues: CASLAVAGITDKQYF. The DNA for the CDR3 is TGCGCCAGCTTGGCGGTAGCGGGGATCACAGATAAGCAGTATTTT.

V usage is TRBV12-3 or TRBV12-4 and J usage is TRBJ1-1; D is unclear. The ends were cut back, 7 bases at V and 6 bases at J, with 12 bases in the middle. The CDR3 covers 12 residues. In DNA form, the CDR3 reads TGTGCCAGCACCACCACGGGTCCTGAAGCTTTCTTT. Translation gives CASTTTGPEAFF.

This clonotype showed up many times. This chain uses TRBV6-1 with TRBJ1-1, with D perhaps matching TRBD1 (6 bases). Germline V gene data show CDR1 as MNHNS and CDR2 as SASEGT. The CDR3 totals 12 residues. Trimming removed 6 bases from V and 6 bases from J, with 11 bases in between. As DNA, the CDR3 is TGTGCCAGCAGCGATAACAGGGCTGAAGCTTTCTTT. Translated, it gives CASSDNRAEAFF.

This clonotype was seen at least ten times. The CDR3 loop is CSVEVQNTEAFF. CDR3 nucleotides: TGCAGCGTTGAAGTTCAGAACACTGAAGCTTTCTTT. The rearrangement joins TRBV29-1 to TRBJ1-1; D is undetermined. Trimming took off 1 base at V and 1 base at J, with 4 bases between the two ends. CDR1 is SQVTM, CDR2 ANQGSEA, per germline. The CDR3 has 12 amino acids.

At least ten counts were recorded for this clonotype. The CDR3 reads CASSLHQGVAEAFF. As DNA, the CDR3 is TGTGCCAGCAGTTTGCATCAGGGGGTAGCTGAAGCTTTCTTT. The V call is TRBV12-3 or TRBV12-4, the J call TRBJ1-1; 7 bases agree with TRBD1. The CDR3 totals 14 residues. V was clipped by 3 bases and J by 6 bases; unmatched bases: 7.

The table lists this clonotype with a few counts. The chain uses TRBV18 and TRBJ2-7, with 9 nucleotides matching TRBD1. In germline, CDR1 is KGHSH, CDR2 LQKENI. The length of the CDR3 is 13 residues. J was trimmed by 5 bases and V by 8 bases; bases with no gene match: 7. The CDR3 nucleotides read TGTGCCAGCGACGGGACAGGGAGTAACGAGCAGTACTTC. It is translated as CASDGTGSNEQYF.

This clonotype was found many times. The rearrangement links TRBV5-6 to TRBJ2-2; TRBD1 aligns across 9 bases. The CDR3 has 15 residues. From germline, CDR1 is SGHDT and CDR2 YYEEEE. V was pared by 4 bases and J by 6 bases, with 7 bases of the junction left unmatched. The CDR3 region has the DNA TGTGCCAGCAGCACCGGACAGGGGCCCCCCGGGGAGCTGTTTTTT. Translation gives CASSTGQGPPGELFF.

This clonotype has ten or more counts. The rearrangement joins TRBV20-1 to TRBJ2-7, with 8 positions matching TRBD1. The CDR3 has 13 residues. Unmatched junction bases numbered 8, after V lost 5 bases and J lost 5 bases. The germline CDR1 and CDR2 sequences are DFQATT and SNEGSKA (reference sequence). The CDR3 is CSALQGDENEQYF. The CDR3 DNA reads as TGCAGTGCTTTACAGGGGGACGAAAACGAGCAGTACTTC.

As to this clonotype: A read error may produce the germline difference seen at one junction end. Written as DNA, the CDR3 is TGTGCCACCAGCTTGCAGATAGAACCCTACGAGCAGTACTTC. It specifies CATSLQIEPYEQYF. The chain couples TRBV5-4 to TRBJ2-7; no reliable D call. The V gene's germline CDR1 is SGHNT and CDR2 YYREEE (reference sequence). CDR3 length: 14 residues. Complete variable domain (other parts from reference TRBV5-4 and TRBJ2-7): ETGVTQSPTHLIKTRGQQVTLRCSSQSGHNTVSWYQQALGQGPQFIFQYYREEENGRGNFPPRFSGLQFPNYSSELNVNALELDDSALYLCATSLQIEPYEQYFGPGTRLTVT.

The V call is TRBV9, the J call TRBJ2-6; 7 nucleotides align to TRBD1. The ends lost 2 bases at V and 1 base at J; junction bases unmatched: 6. The CDR3 runs to 17 residues. Germline-derived CDR1 and CDR2 are SGDLS and YYNGEE. The CDR3 DNA is TGTGCCAGCAGCGTCTCAGGGGGTAGGTCTGGGGCCAACGTCCTGACTTTC. Its translation: CASSVSGGRSGANVLTF.

This clonotype was found many times. The chain links TRBV4-1 to TRBJ2-3, with no clear D. The ends were cut back, 5 bases at V and 3 bases at J, with 9 bases in the middle. Germline CDR1 is MGHRA and CDR2 is YSYEKL. This CDR3 has 13 residues. In DNA form, the CDR3 reads TGCGCCAGCAGCGGTGTTAGGACAGATACGCAGTATTTT. This gives the protein CASSGVRTDTQYF.

This clonotype has a count of ten or more. The chain joins TRBV5-1 to TRBJ2-7; 14 bases line up with TRBD2. The length of the CDR3 is 16 residues. The J segment lost 7 bases and the V segment lost 0 bases, leaving 6 bases of the junction unmatched. Germline values: CDR1 SGHRS, CDR2 YFSETQ. The chain's CDR3 is CASSLGLAGGPGEQYF. The CDR3 DNA sequence: TGCGCCAGCAGCTTGGGACTAGCGGGAGGGCCGGGTGAGCAGTACTTC.

This clonotype was recorded at least ten times. This chain uses TRBV6-5 with TRBJ1-6; D unclear. The germline V gene has CDR1 MNHEY and CDR2 SVGAGI. There are 17 residues in the CDR3. Trimming took off 1 base at V and 0 bases at J, with 10 bases between the two ends. The CDR3 DNA reads TGTGCCAGCAGTTACTATCGTCCTAGCTCCTATAATTCACCCCTCCACTTT. Translation: CASSYYRPSSYNSPLHF.

This clonotype was detected ten times or more. The V call is TRBV3-1, the J call TRBJ2-7; 9 bases line up with TRBD1. This CDR3 comprises 14 residues. Germline values: CDR1 LGHDT, CDR2 YNNKEL (reference sequence). Trimming took 7 bases from V and 2 from J; bases not matched to a gene: 6. The CDR3 reads CASTAGQGPYEQYF. CDR3 sequence (DNA): TGTGCCAGCACCGCAGGACAGGGGCCCTACGAGCAGTACTTC.

This clonotype occurred many times. This chain connects TRBV10-2 to TRBJ2-1; TRBD2 agrees at 10 bases. The CDR3 length is 14 residues. V lost 7 bases and J lost 8; bases outside the gene matches: 8. Germline CDR1 reads WSHSY; CDR2 reads SAAADI. The CDR3 DNA follows: TGCGCCAGCACCGCTAGCGGGAGTCGCGATGAGCAGTTCTTC. This gives the protein CASTASGSRDEQFF.

This clonotype was observed many times. The rearrangement links TRBV5-1 to TRBJ1-1, with 9 bases lining up with TRBD1. V shed 3 bases, J shed 4 bases, and the junction held 7 bases outside the gene matches. Germline CDR1 reads SGHRS; CDR2 reads YFSETQ. The CDR3 runs 15 residues. For the CDR3, the DNA is TGCGCCAGCAGCTCGGGACAGGGTGGGAGCACTGAAGCTTTCTTT. As protein: CASSSGQGGSTEAFF.

The table lists this clonotype with many counts. The chain recombines TRBV6-5 with TRBJ2-4; D could derive from TRBD1 or TRBD2 (5 bases each). CDR3 length: 16 residues. The germline V and J ends were trimmed by 6 bases and 2 bases, with 17 bases remaining between them. In germline, CDR1 is MNHEY, CDR2 SVGAGI. The CDR3 sequence is CASSPLSGRTKNIQYF. CDR3 DNA: TGTGCCAGCAGCCCCCTCTCAGGGAGAACCAAAAACATTCAGTACTTC.

Ten or more counts support this clonotype. The CDR3 region has the DNA TGCGCCAGCAGCTTGGCCATCCAGGGTGAGACCCAGTACTTC. The encoded protein is CASSLAIQGETQYF. The chain combines TRBV5-1 with TRBJ2-5, with D maybe TRBD1 (5 bases). Germline values: CDR1 SGHRS, CDR2 YFSETQ. The CDR3 loop spans 14 amino acids. V lost 0 bases and J 5 bases, leaving 11 bases between the germline ends.

This clonotype was found many times. The chain links TRBV7-3 to TRBJ2-1, with D uncertain. Per germline, CDR1 SGHTA and CDR2 FQGTGA. The CDR3 has 16 residues. V was trimmed by 5 bases and J by 5 bases, leaving 19 bases between them. The CDR3 sequence: CASSPSLFQSNNEQFF. In DNA, the CDR3 is TGTGCCAGCAGCCCAAGCCTCTTCCAATCGAACAATGAGCAGTTCTTC.

Many counts were recorded for this clonotype. The chain couples TRBV27 to TRBJ1-5, with 7 bases aligning to TRBD1. CDR1 MNHEY and CDR2 SMNVEV come from the germline V gene (reference sequence). V dropped 0 bases and J dropped 6; count of bases not matched to a gene: 2. CDR3 length equals 14 residues. The CDR3 bases are TGTGCCAGCAGTTTATCGACAGGGAGTCAGCCCCAGCATTTT. This sequence encodes CASSLSTGSQPQHF.

In its sample, this clonotype was seen many times. The genes are TRBV9 and TRBJ2-2; maybe TRBD2 (6 bases). The CDR3 spans 15 residues. Germline V gene lookup returns CDR1 SGDLS and CDR2 YYNGEE. V lost 3 bases and J 6 bases, leaving 15 bases between the germline ends. The CDR3 sequence is CASSEVAAQAGELFF. The CDR3 bases are TGTGCCAGCAGCGAGGTAGCGGCCCAGGCCGGGGAGCTGTTTTTT. Supplemented by reference TRBV9 and TRBJ2-2, the full variable domain reads DSGVTQTPKHLITATGQRVTLRCSPRSGDLSVYWYQQSLDQGLQFLIQYYNGEERAKGNILERFSAQQFPDLHSELNLSSLELGDSALYFCASSEVAAQAGELFFGEGSRLTVL.

This clonotype has a count of ten or more. The chain combines TRBV5-1 with TRBJ1-6, with D perhaps matching TRBD1 (5 bases). The CDR3 is made up of 18 amino acids. V lost 0 bases and J 7 bases, leaving 20 bases between the germline ends. The germline V gene encodes CDR1 SGHRS and CDR2 YFSETQ. CDR3 nucleotides: TGCGCCAGCAGCTTGGAGGAGGATCTGGCGGGGGAGAATTCACCCCTCCACTTT. Translating gives CASSLEEDLAGENSPLHF.

This clonotype showed up many times. CDR3 coding DNA: TGTGCCAGCAGTTACGGGGCGGGGGACTACGAGCAGTACTTC. It is translated as CASSYGAGDYEQYF. The rearrangement uses TRBV6-2 or TRBV6-3 and TRBJ2-7; 7 nucleotides agree with TRBD2. V trimming: 2 bases; J trimming: 3 bases; junction bases outside the gene matches: 4. Germline V gives CDR1 MNHEY, CDR2 SVGEGT. The CDR3 totals 14 residues.

This clonotype appeared many times. The chain carries TRBV5-1 and TRBJ2-7; D unresolved. Germline CDR1 reads SGHRS; CDR2 reads YFSETQ. Trimming cost V 0 bases and J 4 bases, with 17 bases left between them. This CDR3 is 16 amino acids long. CDR3: CASSLGQYNSQYEQYF. Written as DNA, the CDR3 is TGCGCCAGCAGCTTGGGGCAGTATAATTCTCAGTACGAGCAGTACTTC.

This clonotype was counted many times. The chain uses TRBV20-1 and TRBJ1-2; D is ambiguous. This CDR3 has 13 amino acids. CDR1 is DFQATT, CDR2 SNEGSKA, per germline (reference sequence). Trimming cost V 3 bases and J 1 base, with 9 bases left between them. The CDR3 DNA is TGCAGTGCTAGGGACGGGTTTAACTATGGCTACACCTTC. Encoded protein: CSARDGFNYGYTF.

This clonotype was counted many times. The V call is TRBV6-7, the J call TRBJ2-3; D unresolved. TRBV6-7 is an ORF for which the function is uncertain. This CDR3 has 15 residues. Trimming shortened V by 2 bases and J by 0 bases, and 9 bases separated the two germline ends. This CDR3 is CASSYPRSSTDTQYF. DNA of the CDR3: TGTGCCAGCAGTTACCCGCGGAGTAGCACAGATACGCAGTATTTT.

This clonotype was seen many times. The chain combines TRBV20-1 with TRBJ1-2; 9 nucleotides align to TRBD1. The CDR3 has 15 amino acids. After removal of 8 bases from V and 0 bases from J, the junction contained 10 bases not matched to a gene. Per the germline V gene, CDR1 is DFQATT and CDR2 is SNEGSKA (reference sequence). The CDR3 nucleotides are TGCAGTTCGACAGGGGGTTTGTCGGCTAACTATGGCTACACCTTC. Translated, it gives CSSTGGLSANYGYTF.

This clonotype appeared a few times. This chain uses TRBV15 with TRBJ2-5; 9 bases map to TRBD2. CDR3 length: 16 residues. Trimming cost V 0 bases and J 5 bases; bases outside gene matches: 7. CDR1 is LNHNV and CDR2 is YYDKDF in the germline V gene (reference sequence). DNA for the CDR3: TGTGCCACCAGCAGAGATCGGGCGCGGGAGGGGGAGACCCAGTACTTC. Its translation is CATSRDRAREGETQYF.

This clonotype came up many times. This chain links TRBV11-2 with TRBJ2-2; 7 bases match TRBD1. Per germline, CDR1 SGHAT and CDR2 FQNNGV. V trimming: 10 bases; J trimming: 2 bases; junction bases outside the gene matches: 7. This CDR3 has 14 residues. CDR3 residues: CATSTGINTGELFF. CDR3 nucleotide sequence: TGTGCCACCTCGACAGGGATAAACACCGGGGAGCTGTTTTTT.

This chain links TRBV25-1 with TRBJ1-1, with 7 nucleotides matching TRBD1. J was trimmed by 14 bases and V by 4 bases; bases with no gene match: 13. This CDR3 spans 13 amino acids. CDR1 MGHDK and CDR2 SYGVNS come from the germline V gene. CDR3 coding DNA: TGTGCCAGCAGTGCGCTATCGAAAGGGACAGCCTTCTTT. Its translation: CASSALSKGTAFF.

The rearrangement uses TRBV27 and TRBJ1-1, with D maybe TRBD1 (6 bases). CDR1 is MNHEY, CDR2 SMNVEV, per germline (reference sequence). The CDR3 covers 16 residues. The germline V and J ends were trimmed by 5 bases and 5 bases, with 21 bases remaining between them. CDR3 sequence (DNA): TGTGCCAGCAGTCTACCCTCCGGGGGCGCGGGTACTGAAGCTTTCTTT. Translation gives CASSLPSGGAGTEAFF.

This clonotype has at least ten counts. The chain carries TRBV12-3 or TRBV12-4 and TRBJ2-2, with D uncertain. V was pared by 6 bases and J by 4 bases, with 15 bases between. This CDR3 spans 15 amino acids. The CDR3: CASSGSTLGTGELFF. The DNA of the CDR3 is TGTGCCAGCAGCGGATCGACTCTGGGCACCGGGGAGCTGTTTTTT.